This TCR beta chain was captured by sequencing in a study of T cells in Graves' hyperthyroidism and ophthalmopathy. RNA transcripts provided the source from which TCR beta CDR3 regions were amplified. The HTBI primer set served for first-round RT-PCR of the TCR CDR3. MiXCR was run by TCRdb on the multiplex PCR reads, yielding one entry per CDR3 protein. The profile covers 800,000 or so distinct CDR3 sequences, with 38% appearing a single time and approximately 8.7% taken by the ten largest. The germline gives CDR1 SNHLY, CDR2 FYNNEI. The V gene end was trimmed by 8 bases and the J gene end by 4 bases; junction bases not matched to a gene: 9. This CDR3 region has 15 residues. This clonotype was counted many times. Its antigen is undetermined. Whole-study findings and limits: Most clonotypes expanded in the thyroid (above 0.001) were also present in blood.

This receptor was taken from a man between 18 and 29 years old with Graves' hyperthyroidism. The chain links TRBV2 to TRBJ1-3; 9 positions match TRBD1. The source material was blood. This chain's CDR3 is CASAPGQGTGNTIYF. DNA for the CDR3: TGTGCCAGCGCTCCGGGACAGGGTACAGGAAACACCATATATTTT.